The clone carrying this TCR beta chain appeared a few times. Its antigen remains unidentified. J was trimmed by 5 bases and V by 1 base; bases with no gene match: 11. The CDR3 consists of 17 residues. The germline gives CDR1 SGHTA, CDR2 FQGTGA. The data were obtained in a study of T-cell memory formation after mild COVID-19. The wider study: TCR clusters were mostly confined to one donor each.

The study, taken as a whole, reports: Most CD4+ clones that shrank were in CM and EM, while CD8+ ones turned up in EMRA. Clones contracting over day 15 to 85 were CD4/CD8 balanced, with later expanders leaning CD4+.

A 5'RACE reaction primed in the constant segment made cDNA libraries of TCR alpha and TCR beta, and these carried sample barcodes and UMIs. One entry per CDR3 protein, called by TCRdb with MiXCR from the 5' RACE reads. The sample gives 65,000 to 100,000 distinct CDR3 sequences, roughly 13% of which show up once; less than 45% is in the top ten. This sequence was found in a man between 18 and 29 years old who had mild COVID-19 (a few samples of this study predate the infection). Cell type and time point are not known. Specimen: PBMCs or a T cell subset sorted from them (not recorded which). The chain employs TRBV7-3 and TRBJ2-5, with 9 bases lining up with TRBD2. Here the CDR3 DNA reads TGTGCCAGCAGCTTAAGGGACGGCGGGGGGGCTCTTGAGACCCAGTACTTC. It yields the protein CASSLRDGGGALETQYF.